This T cell receptor beta chain is from a study of radiation and T cells in renal cell carcinoma. Points from the study as a whole: No pretreatment tumor biopsies were available for baseline clonotypes. From baseline, blood top tumor clonotypes peaked at 2 weeks post-radiation.

Time point of the sample: blood 4 weeks post-SBRT, at nephrectomy. Described treatment: 15 Gy SBRT to primary tumor, nephrectomy 4 weeks later. Radiation-treated patients gave blood at baseline, week 2 and week 4. Clear cell pathology was present in this patient's renal cell carcinoma. Sequencing was performed with immunoSEQ multiplex PCR; in TCRdb, only in-frame clones are kept and a portion is missing. Of fewer than 200,000 clones listed, 88% were seen once; the top ten hold 11%. In germline, CDR1 is SQVTM, CDR2 ANQGSEA. The V and J ends lost 0 bases and 5 bases respectively, with 7 bases between them. This CDR3 is 12 amino acids long. This clone was observed a few times. Its antigen is not identified.

The rearrangement links TRBV29-1 to TRBJ1-2, with D unresolved. Sequencing used blood, obtained from a patient whose treatment included radiotherapy and nephrectomy. The TCR originated in a woman in her forties or fifties with renal cell carcinoma. CDR3 region: CSVEDPSYGYTF. The CDR3 nucleotides read TGCAGCGTTGAAGACCCCTCTTATGGCTACACCTTC.